This TCR beta chain was captured in a study of OX40 agonist ivuxolimab in advanced cancers. The study's findings and limits: Clonal expansion in partial responders at 0.1-3.0 mg/kg ranked among the lowest.

Of note for this clone: Its antigen is undetermined.

This CDR3 is built from 13 residues. The V gene's germline CDR1 is SGHKS and CDR2 YYEKEE (reference sequence). Trimming took 3 bases from V and 4 from J, leaving 10 bases between them. Clones were sequenced by immunoSEQ multiplex PCR, and TCRdb holds only the in-frame ones, with some missing. Of about 61,000 clones listed, 85% to 90% are singletons. This receptor was taken from an adult with an advanced solid tumor such as melanoma, head and neck, liver or kidney cancer. The chain carries TRBV5-5 and TRBJ1-2, with D possibly being TRBD1 (5 bases). The material sequenced was CD4+ or CD8+ T cells sorted from blood, taken in a trial of the OX40 agonist ivuxolimab. The CDR3 nucleotides are TGTGCCAGCAGCTCCGGGGCTTCCTATGGCTACACCTTC. It codes for CASSSGASYGYTF.